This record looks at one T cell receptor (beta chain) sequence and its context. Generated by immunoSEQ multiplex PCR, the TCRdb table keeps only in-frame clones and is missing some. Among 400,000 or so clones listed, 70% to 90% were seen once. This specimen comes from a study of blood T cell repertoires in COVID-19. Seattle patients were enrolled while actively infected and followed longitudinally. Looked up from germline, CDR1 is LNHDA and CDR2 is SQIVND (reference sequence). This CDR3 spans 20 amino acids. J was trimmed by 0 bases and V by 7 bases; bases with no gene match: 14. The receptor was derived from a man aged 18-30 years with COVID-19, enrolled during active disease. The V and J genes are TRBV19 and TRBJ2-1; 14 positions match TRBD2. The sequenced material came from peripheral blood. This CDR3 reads CASNKPNRLAGGSSYNEQFF. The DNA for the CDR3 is TGTGCCAGTAACAAACCCAATCGACTAGCGGGGGGGAGCTCCTACAATGAGCAGTTCTTC. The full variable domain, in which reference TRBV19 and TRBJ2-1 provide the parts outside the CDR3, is DGGITQSPKYLFRKEGQNVTLSCEQNLNHDAMYWYRQDPGQGLRLIYYSQIVNDFQKGDIAEGYSVSREKKESFPLTVTSAQKNPTAFYLCASNKPNRLAGGSSYNEQFFGPGTRLTVL.